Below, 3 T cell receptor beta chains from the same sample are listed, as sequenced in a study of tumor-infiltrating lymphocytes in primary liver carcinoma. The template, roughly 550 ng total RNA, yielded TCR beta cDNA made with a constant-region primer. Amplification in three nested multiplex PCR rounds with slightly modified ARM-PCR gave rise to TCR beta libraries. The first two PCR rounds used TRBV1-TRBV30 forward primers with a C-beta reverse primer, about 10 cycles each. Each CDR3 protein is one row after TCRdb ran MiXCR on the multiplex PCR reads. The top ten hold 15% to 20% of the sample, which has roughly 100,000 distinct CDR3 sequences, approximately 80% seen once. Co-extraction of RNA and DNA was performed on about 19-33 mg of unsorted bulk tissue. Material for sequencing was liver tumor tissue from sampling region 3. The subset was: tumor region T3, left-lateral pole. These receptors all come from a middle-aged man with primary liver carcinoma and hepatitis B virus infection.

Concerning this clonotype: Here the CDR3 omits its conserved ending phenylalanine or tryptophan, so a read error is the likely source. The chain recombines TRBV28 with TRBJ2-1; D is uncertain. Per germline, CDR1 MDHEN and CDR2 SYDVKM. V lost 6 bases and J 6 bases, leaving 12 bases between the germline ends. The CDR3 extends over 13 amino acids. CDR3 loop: CASSPGPFNEQFV. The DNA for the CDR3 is TGTGCCAGCAGCCCCGGACCCTTCAATGAGCAGTTCGTC.

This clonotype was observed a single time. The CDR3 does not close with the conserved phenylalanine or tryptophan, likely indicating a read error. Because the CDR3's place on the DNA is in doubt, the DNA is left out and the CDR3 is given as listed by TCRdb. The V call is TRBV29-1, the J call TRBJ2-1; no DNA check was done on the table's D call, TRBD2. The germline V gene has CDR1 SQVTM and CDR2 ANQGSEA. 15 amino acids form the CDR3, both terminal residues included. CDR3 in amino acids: CSVDLSRASTNEEFS.

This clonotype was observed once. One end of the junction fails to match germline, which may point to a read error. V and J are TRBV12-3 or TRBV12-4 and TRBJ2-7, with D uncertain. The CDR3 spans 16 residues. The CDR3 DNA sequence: TGTGCCAGCAGTTTAGTCATGGGTCTCGGTCTCTACGGGCAGTACTTC. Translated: CASSLVMGLGLYGQYF.